This entry lists 18 T cell receptor beta chains sequenced from one sample in a study of shared clonotypes between healthy human individuals. Measured with immunoSEQ multiplex PCR; TCRdb has only the in-frame clones, and not every one. This repertoire shows roughly 1,500,000 clones, 98% to 99% found once; its top ten account for about 0.35%. Sequencing was performed on naive CD4+ T cells sorted from blood. The subset here: CD45RA+ positively selected. The receptors were sampled from a man aged 30 to 39 in good health.

The V call is TRBV7-2, the J call TRBJ2-3; 8 bases line up with TRBD1. With 1 base clipped from V and 6 bases from J, the junction kept 6 bases outside the gene matches. CDR1 is SGHTA, CDR2 FQGNSA, per germline. CDR3 length equals 15 residues. The CDR3 here is CASSLGQGAIDTQYF. The CDR3 nucleotides read TGTGCCAGCAGCTTAGGGCAGGGGGCGATTGATACGCAGTATTTT.

J is TRBJ2-7 and V is TRBV9; a possible D gene is TRBD2 (5 bases). The CDR3 runs to 13 residues. The V gene's germline CDR1 is SGDLS and CDR2 YYNGEE. V was cut by 6 bases and J by 4 bases, with 14 bases left in between. The CDR3 DNA reads TGTGCCAGCAACATCAACGGGGATTACGAGCAGTACTTC. It specifies CASNINGDYEQYF.

This clone was found once. The chain uses TRBV6-1 and TRBJ2-7; D gene ambiguous. Germline assignment: CDR1 MNHNS and CDR2 SASEGT. The CDR3 length is 14 residues. Trimming took 3 bases from V and 3 from J, leaving 12 bases between them. The CDR3 loop is CASSDPYPFYEQYF. The CDR3 DNA is TGTGCCAGCAGTGACCCGTACCCCTTCTACGAGCAGTACTTC.

Concerning this clone: Other DNA sequences within the sample encode an identical CDR3. V gene TRBV7-6 combines with J gene TRBJ2-7; 12 positions match TRBD2. CDR1 is SGHVS and CDR2 is FNYEAQ in the germline V gene. The CDR3 is made up of 14 amino acids. The trim removed 2 bases at V and 5 bases at J, leaving 1 base unmatched. CDR3 nucleotide sequence: TGTGCCAGCAGCTTACTAGCGGGAGGGAACGAGCAGTACTTC. Protein: CASSLLAGGNEQYF. The full variable domain, with the rest looked up from reference TRBV7-6 and TRBJ2-7, is GAGVSQSPRYKVTKRGQDVALRCDPISGHVSLYWYRQALGQGPEFLTYFNYEAQQDKSGLPNDRFSAERPEGSISTLTIQRTEQRDSAMYRCASSLLAGGNEQYFGPGTRLTVT.

This rearrangement joins TRBV5-1 to TRBJ2-7, with D perhaps matching TRBD1 (7 bases). V lost 5 bases and J 2 bases, leaving 14 bases between the germline ends. Germline loops: CDR1 SGHRS, CDR2 YFSETQ. This CDR3 has 14 residues. The CDR3 sequence is CASRRTGLTYEQYF. The CDR3 nucleotides read TGCGCCAGCAGAAGGACAGGACTAACCTACGAGCAGTACTTC.

This chain uses TRBV5-1 with TRBJ2-2; TRBD1 agrees at 9 bases. In germline, CDR1 is SGHRS, CDR2 YFSETQ. This CDR3 is 17 amino acids long. Losses at the gene ends were 4 bases for V and 0 bases for J; bases not matched to a gene: 7. The chain's CDR3 is CASSGQGLPSNTGELFF. CDR3 bases: TGCGCCAGCAGCGGACAGGGGCTACCCTCGAACACCGGGGAGCTGTTTTTT.

Comments on this clone: An end of the junction does not agree with germline; a read error may underlie this. The J gene is TRBJ2-7, the V gene TRBV18; possible D gene TRBD1, 5 bases. The CDR3 runs 18 residues. The germline V gene has CDR1 KGHSH and CDR2 LQKENI. In DNA form, the CDR3 reads TGTACCAGCTCACCGTTCACAGGTGGAGCCGACAGTCAGGGCGAGCAGTACTTC. As protein: CTSSPFTGGADSQGEQYF.

This chain links TRBV9 with TRBJ1-4; D remains ambiguous. The CDR3 spans 15 residues. Trimming took off 3 bases at V and 0 bases at J, with 9 bases between the two ends. CDR1 and CDR2 from the germline V gene are SGDLS and YYNGEE. The CDR3 sequence: CASSGLGTTNEKLFF. The CDR3 coding sequence is TGTGCCAGCAGCGGCTTAGGGACAACTAATGAAAAACTGTTTTTT.

The V and J genes are TRBV6-6 and TRBJ1-5; 9 bases are a match to TRBD1. V shed 2 bases, J shed 3 bases, and the junction held 5 bases outside the gene matches. Germline V gene sequence: CDR1 MNHNY, CDR2 SVGAGI (reference sequence). CDR3 size: 16 residues. The CDR3 sequence: CASSYIGTGNNQPQHF. As DNA, the CDR3 is TGTGCCAGCAGTTACATAGGGACAGGGAACAATCAGCCCCAGCATTTT.

V is TRBV28 and J is TRBJ2-3, with D possibly being TRBD2 (6 bases). The V and J ends lost 5 bases and 1 base respectively, with 10 bases between them. Germline CDR1 and CDR2: MDHEN and SYDVKM. The CDR3 is made up of 14 amino acids. The CDR3 region has the DNA TGTGCCAGCAGTGCCCCGGGAGGCACAGATACGCAGTATTTT. This sequence encodes CASSAPGGTDTQYF.

This chain links TRBV2 with TRBJ2-5; D unclear. Germline assignment: CDR1 SNHLY and CDR2 FYNNEI. The CDR3 extends over 13 amino acids. The V gene lost 8 bases and the J gene lost 2 bases, with 12 bases spanning the gap. For the CDR3, the DNA is TGTGCCAGCGGTCCGGGCTATCAAGAGACCCAGTACTTC. Translation: CASGPGYQETQYF.

CDR3 DNA sequence: TGTGCCAGTAGTCCCCAGGGACGGCATGAGCAGTTCTTC. Translated: CASSPQGRHEQFF. The chain is built from TRBV19 and TRBJ2-1; tentatively, D is TRBD1 or TRBD2 (5 bases each). The germline V gene has CDR1 LNHDA and CDR2 SQIVND (reference sequence). The V gene lost 5 bases and the J gene lost 8 bases, with 13 bases spanning the gap. The CDR3 has 13 residues.

Comment on this clone: This sample includes further DNA sequences coding for the same CDR3. V usage is TRBV5-1 and J usage is TRBJ2-3; D gene unclear. V was cut by 4 bases and J by 6 bases, with 9 bases left in between. This CDR3 comprises 12 residues. Germline V gene data show CDR1 as SGHRS and CDR2 as YFSETQ. The CDR3 bases are TGCGCCAGCAGCCTCAGTGGTGATACGCAGTATTTT. Its protein is CASSLSGDTQYF. The full variable domain, completed using reference TRBV5-1 and TRBJ2-3, is KAGVTQTPRYLIKTRGQQVTLSCSPISGHRSVSWYQQTPGQGLQFLFEYFSETQRNKGNFPGRFSGRQFSNSRSEMNVSTLELGDSALYLCASSLSGDTQYFGPGTRLTVL.

The chain links TRBV29-1 to TRBJ2-7; no reliable D call. V was cut by 7 bases and J by 2 bases, with 12 bases left in between. Per the germline V gene, CDR1 is SQVTM and CDR2 is ANQGSEA. The CDR3 runs to 12 residues. CDR3 amino acids: CSASSDPYEQYF. The CDR3 DNA reads TGCAGCGCCTCCTCTGACCCCTACGAGCAGTACTTC.

V usage is TRBV15 and J usage is TRBJ2-4; D ambiguous. Germline CDR1 and CDR2: LNHNV and YYDKDF (reference sequence). V was cut by 4 bases and J by 1 base, with 14 bases left in between. The CDR3 sequence is 16 residues long. CDR3 DNA sequence: TGTGCCACCAGCATCTCCCCCAATGCGGCCAAAAACATTCAGTACTTC. It translates to CATSISPNAAKNIQYF.

In regard to this clone: Within the sample, other DNA sequences also encode this same CDR3. The CDR3 bases are TGCGCCAGCAGCCAGGGCAGCAATCAGCCCCAGCATTTT. Protein sequence: CASSQGSNQPQHF. The chain carries TRBV4-3 and TRBJ1-5; no clear D gene. There are 13 residues in the CDR3. Per germline, CDR1 LGHNA and CDR2 YSLEER. V lost 3 bases and J 1 base, leaving 4 bases between the germline ends.

The chain carries TRBV15 and TRBJ2-6; D not certain. Per the germline V gene, CDR1 is LNHNV and CDR2 is YYDKDF (reference sequence). The CDR3 loop spans 16 amino acids. V was clipped by 5 bases and J by 1 base, with 12 bases between them. CDR3 DNA: TGTGCCACCAGCGCCGCCCTAGGTTCTGGGGCCAACGTCCTGACTTTC. It encodes CATSAALGSGANVLTF.

This chain connects TRBV29-1 to TRBJ1-2, with 7 bases fitting TRBD1. Germline V gene lookup returns CDR1 SQVTM and CDR2 ANQGSEA. V shed 7 bases, J shed 6 bases, and the junction held 11 bases outside the gene matches. This CDR3 contains 13 residues. This CDR3 is CSAGTGAPDGYTF. The CDR3 nucleotides are TGCAGCGCTGGAACAGGGGCGCCTGATGGCTACACCTTC.